Only a few counts were recorded for the clone carrying this T cell receptor (beta chain). The sample comes from a study of blood T cells in healthy people across ages. The length of the CDR3 is 15 residues. Between the trimmed V and J ends, which lost 5 bases and 2 bases, there was a span of 14 bases. Sample-barcoded 5' priming and a J-beta primer mix drove a second PCR of roughly 7 to 11 cycles. All samples gave at least 2.5 million CDR3-containing paired-end reads. TCRdb ran MiXCR on the 5' RACE reads and lists one entry per CDR3 protein. This sample has roughly 1,500,000 distinct CDR3 sequences, with about 40% found just once.

The sample taken for sequencing was blood. The genes are TRBV12-3 or TRBV12-4 and TRBJ2-3; D ambiguous. The sequence was obtained from a woman under 30 in good health. CDR3 amino acids: CASSQDPSSTDTQYF. DNA of the CDR3: TGTGCCAGCAGTCAAGACCCTTCCTCCACAGATACGCAGTATTTT.